This T cell receptor beta chain was sequenced in a study of T-cell reconstitution after alpha-beta-depleted transplantation in children. Using unique molecular identifiers, the investigators prepared the TCRbeta library. TCRdb re-derived calls from the PCR reads in MiXCR, one entry per CDR3 protein. The profile shows some 450,000 distinct CDR3 sequences, roughly 44% of them singletons. With regard to this clonotype: The antigen remains unidentified.

Study results and limitations: Alpha-beta T cells present about two months after transplant were reported to originate from several hundred expanded graft clones.

This CDR3 region has 17 residues. V trimming: 6 bases; J trimming: 6 bases; junction bases outside the gene matches: 17. In germline, CDR1 is MNHNS, CDR2 SASEGT. The sequenced sample was PBMCs, obtained before TCRalphabeta/CD19-depleted stem cell transplant. The TCR comes from a girl aged 2-9 years with aplastic anemia, due to receive a stem cell transplant. The rearrangement links TRBV6-1 to TRBJ2-5, with 9 bases lining up with TRBD1. The CDR3, as DNA: TGTGCCAGCAGCTCAGCTCCGGGACAGGGAGGGACAAAGACCCAGTACTTC. Protein sequence: CASSSAPGQGGTKTQYF.